This passage covers 12 T cell receptor beta chains from one sample sequenced in a study of PD-1 blockade in classical Hodgkin lymphoma. Relapse after autologous stem cell transplantation occurred in every patient, and brentuximab vedotin exposure varied. Clones were sequenced by immunoSEQ multiplex PCR, and TCRdb holds only the in-frame ones, with some missing. This sample has about 13,000 clones; about four fifths occur once, and the top ten carry roughly 24%. Sequenced material: peripheral blood mononuclear cells (PBMCs), taken at baseline. These TCRs come from a human donor with classical Hodgkin lymphoma.

The chain joins TRBV5-6 to TRBJ2-1, with 7 nucleotides matching TRBD2. This CDR3 contains 15 residues. Germline loops: CDR1 SGHDT, CDR2 YYEEEE. After removal of 2 bases from V and 7 bases from J, the junction contained 9 bases not matched to a gene. As DNA, the CDR3 is TGTGCCAGCAGCTTTGGGGACTACCGTAGTAATGAGCAGTTCTTC. It translates to CASSFGDYRSNEQFF.

The chain couples TRBV6-5 to TRBJ2-1, with D unresolved. Per the germline V gene, CDR1 is MNHEY and CDR2 is SVGAGI. This CDR3 is built from 13 residues. V lost 2 bases and J 9 bases, leaving 11 bases between the germline ends. CDR3 protein: CASSYVGMGEQFF. In nucleotides, the CDR3 is TGTGCCAGCAGTTACGTGGGGATGGGTGAGCAGTTCTTC.

This sequence joins TRBV6-5 and TRBJ2-1; D is perhaps TRBD2 (5 bases). This CDR3 is 14 amino acids long. Trimming pared 0 bases from V and 5 bases from J, leaving 8 bases between. The germline V gene encodes CDR1 MNHEY and CDR2 SVGAGI. CDR3 in DNA: TGTGCCAGCAGTTACTCGGCTAGCAACAATGAGCAGTTCTTC. Translation: CASSYSASNNEQFF.

This clone was detected only once. The chain uses TRBV27 and TRBJ2-5; TRBD2 matches at 7 bases. Trimming cost V 4 bases and J 4 bases; bases outside gene matches: 6. CDR1 is MNHEY, CDR2 SMNVEV, per germline (reference sequence). CDR3 length: 14 residues. CDR3 sequence (DNA): TGTGCCAGCAGTTCGTTACTAGCGACAGAGACCCAGTACTTC. Translation: CASSSLLATETQYF.

CDR3 bases: TGTGCCAGCAGACAGCCGGGCGGGCTACAAGAGACCCAGTACTTC. Residues: CASRQPGGLQETQYF. The chain uses TRBV11-2 and TRBJ2-5, with D possibly TRBD2 on 5 matching bases. This CDR3 comprises 15 residues. Trimming removed 6 bases at V and 2 bases at J, with 16 bases between. Germline CDR1 SGHAT, CDR2 FQNNGV.

The chain links TRBV19 to TRBJ2-1; 8 bases map to TRBD1. The CDR3 length is 16 residues. The ends lost 1 base at V and 3 bases at J; junction bases unmatched: 5. The V gene's germline CDR1 is LNHDA and CDR2 SQIVND (reference sequence). The CDR3 spells CASSIGGQGIYNEQFF. The DNA of the CDR3 is TGTGCCAGTAGTATAGGAGGACAGGGAATCTACAATGAGCAGTTCTTC.

This clone was seen once. The chain is built from TRBV30 and TRBJ1-6, with TRBD1 matching over 10 bases. Germline V lookup: CDR1 GTSNPN, CDR2 SVGIG (reference sequence). V trimming: 0 bases; J trimming: 4 bases; junction bases outside the gene matches: 12. The length of the CDR3 is 19 residues. The CDR3, as DNA: TGTGCCTGGAGTGTTTGGACAGGGGGTAACTTTATTTATAATTCACCCCTCCACTTT. Protein sequence: CAWSVWTGGNFIYNSPLHF.

This chain joins TRBV2 and TRBJ1-6; D is uncertain. There are 12 residues in the CDR3. Trimming cost V 6 bases and J 5 bases, with 5 bases left between them. In germline, CDR1 is SNHLY, CDR2 FYNNEI. The CDR3 region has the DNA TGTGCCAGCAGGAAGAATAATTCACCCCTCCACTTT. Translating gives CASRKNNSPLHF.

This clone was observed a single time. J is TRBJ1-5 and V is TRBV19, with TRBD1 matching over 8 bases. Looked up from germline, CDR1 is LNHDA and CDR2 is SQIVND (reference sequence). The length of the CDR3 is 18 residues. V lost 7 bases and J lost 2; bases outside the gene matches: 16. CDR3 loop: CASTVKGKTGGGNQPQHF. The DNA of the CDR3 is TGTGCCAGTACCGTCAAAGGGAAAACAGGGGGGGGCAATCAGCCCCAGCATTTT.

The V call is TRBV2, the J call TRBJ2-7; 11 bases are a match to TRBD2. There are 15 residues in the CDR3. J gave up 3 bases and V 6 bases, and 7 bases lay outside the gene matches. In germline, CDR1 is SNHLY, CDR2 FYNNEI. CDR3 sequence: CASRSRLAGIYEQYF. DNA for the CDR3: TGTGCCAGCAGGTCCCGACTAGCGGGAATCTACGAGCAGTACTTC.

The chain has TRBV5-6 and TRBJ1-1, with 11 nucleotides matching TRBD1. The germline gives CDR1 SGHDT, CDR2 YYEEEE. The V segment lost 7 bases and the J segment 1 base; nucleotides outside the gene matches: 9. The CDR3 consists of 16 residues. The CDR3 DNA sequence: TGTGCCAGCGGCACAAGTGGACAGGGGGCGAACACTGAAGCTTTCTTT. It codes for CASGTSGQGANTEAFF.

This sequence joins TRBV4-3 and TRBJ2-1; perhaps TRBD1 as D (6 bases). Germline loops: CDR1 LGHNA, CDR2 YSLEER. The CDR3 has 15 amino acids. Deletions cut 1 base from V and 5 bases from J, with 12 bases between. CDR3 coding DNA: TGCGCCAGCAGCCAAGCGGATCGACAGGACAATGAGCAGTTCTTC. Residues: CASSQADRQDNEQFF.